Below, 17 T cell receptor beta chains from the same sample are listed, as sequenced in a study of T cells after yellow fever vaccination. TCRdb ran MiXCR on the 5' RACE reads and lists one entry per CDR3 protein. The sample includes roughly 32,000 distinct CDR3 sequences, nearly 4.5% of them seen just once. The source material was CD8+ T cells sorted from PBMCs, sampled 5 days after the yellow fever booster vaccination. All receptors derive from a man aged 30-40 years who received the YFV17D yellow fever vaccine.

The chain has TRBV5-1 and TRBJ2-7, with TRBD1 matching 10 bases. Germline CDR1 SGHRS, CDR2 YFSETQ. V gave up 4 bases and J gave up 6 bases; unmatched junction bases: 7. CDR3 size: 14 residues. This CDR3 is CASSNRQGAIEQYF. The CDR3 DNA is TGCGCCAGCAGCAATAGACAGGGGGCGATCGAGCAGTACTTC.

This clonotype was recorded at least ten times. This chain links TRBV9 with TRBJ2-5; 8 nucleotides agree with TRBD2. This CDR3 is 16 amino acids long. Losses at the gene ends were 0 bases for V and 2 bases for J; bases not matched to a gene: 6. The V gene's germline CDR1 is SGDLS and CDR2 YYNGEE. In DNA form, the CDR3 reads TGTGCCAGCAGCGTAGACGGTAGCGGGGTGCAAGAGACCCAGTACTTC. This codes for CASSVDGSGVQETQYF.

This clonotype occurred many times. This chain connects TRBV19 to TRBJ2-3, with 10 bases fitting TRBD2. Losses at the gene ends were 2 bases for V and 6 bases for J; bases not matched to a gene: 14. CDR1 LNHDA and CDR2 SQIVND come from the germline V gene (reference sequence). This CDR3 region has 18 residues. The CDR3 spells CASSIPIDTSGISDTQYF. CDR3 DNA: TGTGCCAGTAGTATACCCATCGACACTAGCGGGATTTCGGATACGCAGTATTTT. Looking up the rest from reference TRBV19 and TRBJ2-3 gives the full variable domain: DGGITQSPKYLFRKEGQNVTLSCEQNLNHDAMYWYRQDPGQGLRLIYYSQIVNDFQKGDIAEGYSVSREKKESFPLTVTSAQKNPTAFYLCASSIPIDTSGISDTQYFGPGTRLTVL.

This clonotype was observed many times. CDR3 residues: CASSERFGSSYEQYF. In DNA, the CDR3 is TGTGCCAGCAGTGAACGGTTTGGAAGCTCCTACGAGCAGTACTTC. This rearrangement joins TRBV6-1 to TRBJ2-7, with D unclear. The CDR3 runs 15 residues. Germline lookup yields CDR1 MNHNS and CDR2 SASEGT. Trimming cost V 2 bases and J 0 bases, with 11 bases left between them.

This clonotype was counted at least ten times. CDR3 amino acids: CASKSTGGDGANVLTF. DNA of the CDR3: TGTGCCAGCAAATCCACAGGGGGCGATGGGGCCAACGTCCTGACTTTC. The chain is built from TRBV5-6 and TRBJ2-6, with TRBD1 matching over 9 bases. J was trimmed by 3 bases and V by 6 bases; bases with no gene match: 7. The germline V gene has CDR1 SGHDT and CDR2 YYEEEE. This CDR3 contains 16 residues.

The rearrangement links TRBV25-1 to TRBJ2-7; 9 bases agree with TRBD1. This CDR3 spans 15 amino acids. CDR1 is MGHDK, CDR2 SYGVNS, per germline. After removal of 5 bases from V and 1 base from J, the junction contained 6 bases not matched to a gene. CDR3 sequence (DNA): TGTGCCAGCAGTCAGGACAGGGGTGATTCCTACGAGCAGTACTTC. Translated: CASSQDRGDSYEQYF.

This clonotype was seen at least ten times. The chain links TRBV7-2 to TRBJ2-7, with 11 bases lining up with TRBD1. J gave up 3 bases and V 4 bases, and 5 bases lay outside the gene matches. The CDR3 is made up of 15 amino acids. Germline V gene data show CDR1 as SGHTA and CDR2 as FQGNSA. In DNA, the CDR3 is TGTGCCAGCAGCTCCGATGGGACAGGGGGCTACGAGCAGTACTTC. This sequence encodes CASSSDGTGGYEQYF.

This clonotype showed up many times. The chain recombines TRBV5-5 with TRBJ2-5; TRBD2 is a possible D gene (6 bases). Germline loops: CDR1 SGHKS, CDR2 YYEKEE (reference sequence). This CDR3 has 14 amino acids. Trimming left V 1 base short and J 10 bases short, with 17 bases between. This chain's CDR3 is CASSLYVGPGDQYF. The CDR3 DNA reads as TGTGCCAGCAGCTTGTATGTGGGACCGGGAGACCAGTACTTC. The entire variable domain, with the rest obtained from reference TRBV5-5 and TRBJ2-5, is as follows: DAGVTQSPTHLIKTRGQQVTLRCSPISGHKSVSWYQQVLGQGPQFIFQYYEKEERGRGNFPDRFSARQFPNYSSELNVNALLLGDSALYLCASSLYVGPGDQYFGPGTRLLVL.

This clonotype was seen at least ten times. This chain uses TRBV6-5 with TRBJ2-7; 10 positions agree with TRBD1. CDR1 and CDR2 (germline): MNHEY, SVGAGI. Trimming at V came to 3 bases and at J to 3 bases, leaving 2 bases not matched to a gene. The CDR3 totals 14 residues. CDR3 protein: CASSYGTGDYEQYF. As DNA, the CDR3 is TGTGCCAGCAGTTATGGGACAGGGGACTACGAGCAGTACTTC.

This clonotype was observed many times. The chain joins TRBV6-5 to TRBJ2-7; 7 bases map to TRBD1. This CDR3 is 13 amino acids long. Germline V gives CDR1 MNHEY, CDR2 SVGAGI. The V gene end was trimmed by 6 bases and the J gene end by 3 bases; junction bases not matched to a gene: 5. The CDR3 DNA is TGTGCCAGCAGGGGGGACAGCCTCTACGAGCAGTACTTC. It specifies CASRGDSLYEQYF.

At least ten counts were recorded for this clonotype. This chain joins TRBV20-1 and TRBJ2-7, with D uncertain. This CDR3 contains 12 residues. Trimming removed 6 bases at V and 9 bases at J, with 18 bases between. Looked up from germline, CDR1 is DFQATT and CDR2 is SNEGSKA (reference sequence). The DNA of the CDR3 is TGCAGTGCCCCCGTGGCGTCCCCCGGGCAGTACTTC. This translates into CSAPVASPGQYF.

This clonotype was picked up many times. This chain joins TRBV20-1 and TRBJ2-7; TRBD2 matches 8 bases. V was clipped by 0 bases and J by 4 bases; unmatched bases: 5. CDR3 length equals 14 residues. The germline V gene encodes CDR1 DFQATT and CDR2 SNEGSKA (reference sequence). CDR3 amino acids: CSARDTGTRYEQYF. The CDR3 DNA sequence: TGCAGTGCTAGAGATACCGGGACTAGATACGAGCAGTACTTC.

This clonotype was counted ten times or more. CDR3 sequence (DNA): TGTGCCAGCTCACCACCGGAAGCGCCGGACTACGAGCAGTACTTC. It encodes CASSPPEAPDYEQYF. The chain has TRBV18 and TRBJ2-7; no definite D call. The V and J ends lost 0 bases and 3 bases respectively, with 12 bases between them. Germline V CDR1 and CDR2: KGHSH, LQKENI. This CDR3 contains 15 residues.

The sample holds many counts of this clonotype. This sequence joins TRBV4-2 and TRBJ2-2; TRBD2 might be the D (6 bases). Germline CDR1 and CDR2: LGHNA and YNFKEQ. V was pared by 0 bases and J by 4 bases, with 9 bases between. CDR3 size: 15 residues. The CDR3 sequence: CASSQEMGLTGELFF. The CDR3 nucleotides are TGTGCCAGCAGCCAAGAGATGGGACTCACCGGGGAGCTGTTTTTT.

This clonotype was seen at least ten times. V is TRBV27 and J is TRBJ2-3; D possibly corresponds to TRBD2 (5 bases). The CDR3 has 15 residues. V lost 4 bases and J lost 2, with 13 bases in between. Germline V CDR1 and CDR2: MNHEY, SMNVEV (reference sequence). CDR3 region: CASSYGWEITDTQYF. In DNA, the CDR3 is TGTGCCAGCAGTTATGGGTGGGAGATCACAGATACGCAGTATTTT.

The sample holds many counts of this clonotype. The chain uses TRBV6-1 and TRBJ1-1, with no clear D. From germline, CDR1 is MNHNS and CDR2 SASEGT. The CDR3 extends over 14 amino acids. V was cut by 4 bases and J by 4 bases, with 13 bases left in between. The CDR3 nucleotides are TGTGCCAGCAGTGCCGCACAGCGAAGCACTGAAGCTTTCTTT. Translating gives CASSAAQRSTEAFF.

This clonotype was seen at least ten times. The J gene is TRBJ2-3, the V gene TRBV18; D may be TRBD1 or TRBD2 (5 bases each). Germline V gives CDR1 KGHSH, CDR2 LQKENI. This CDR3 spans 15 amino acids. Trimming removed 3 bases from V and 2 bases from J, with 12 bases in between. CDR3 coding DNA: TGTGCCAGCTCACCCGAGGGGCCGACCACAGATACGCAGTATTTT. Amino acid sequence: CASSPEGPTTDTQYF.